The present T cell receptor beta chain was sequenced within a study of T cell repertoires in cytomegalovirus infection. V lost 4 bases and J 3 bases, leaving 7 bases between the germline ends. Germline values: CDR1 SGHAT, CDR2 FQDESV (reference sequence). The CDR3 consists of 12 residues. TCRdb fed the reads into MiXCR, producing one record per CDR3 protein. The table shows some 280,000 distinct CDR3 sequences, with roughly an eighth occurring only once. This clonotype was picked up a small number of times. The sequenced sample was PBMCs. The receptor was isolated from a human donor in good health (CMV status not recorded). Some clones in this sample may be carry-over from other donors' samples. This chain uses TRBV11-1 with TRBJ2-7; D ambiguous. The CDR3 reads CASSSDDYEQYF. DNA of the CDR3: TGTGCCAGCAGCTCGGACGACTACGAGCAGTACTTC.